The T cell receptor (beta chain) described here comes from a study of identical twins. Regarding the study as a whole: Clonotypes of the beta chain that were abundant in cord blood carried fewer insertions (memory repertoires showed none). Surplus twin overlap in beta out-of-frame sequences was less pronounced.

Healthy Caucasian donors formed the entire cohort. The germline V gene encodes CDR1 SGHNT and CDR2 YYREEE (reference sequence). The CDR3 sequence is 13 residues long. Trimming left V 2 bases short and J 2 bases short, with 7 bases between. Template switching added a universal primer binding site, and final cDNA carried unique molecular identifiers. Using its own MiXCR run on the 5' RACE reads, TCRdb lists one record per CDR3 protein. The sample has approximately 240,000 distinct CDR3 sequences; roughly an eighth are singletons. Note on this clonotype: As yet, its antigen is unknown.

The receptor's source is a woman aged 18-30 years in good health. The chain links TRBV5-4 to TRBJ1-2; D call uncertain. Sequencing was carried out using memory (CD45RO+) T cells sorted from blood. CDR3 sequence (DNA): TGTGCCAGCAGCTTTGAGGCAAACTATGGCTACACCTTC. Its protein is CASSFEANYGYTF.